Below are 23 T cell receptor beta chains sequenced from a single sample in a study of read filtering for tumor transcriptome and immune sequencing. From 350 to 500 ng of RNA, a library with molecular barcoded alpha/delta and beta/gamma adaptors was made. MiXCR was run by TCRdb on the reads, yielding one entry per CDR3 protein. The sample holds about 86,000 distinct CDR3 sequences, 9% to 15% seen once. The sequenced sample was a population of CD138-negative cells sorted from bone marrow. The source of these receptors is a donor over 35 with multiple myeloma.

This clonotype has a handful of counts. This chain links TRBV20-1 with TRBJ1-1, with D unclear. V lost 5 bases and J lost 6, with 10 bases in between. The CDR3 extends over 11 amino acids. Germline V gene sequence: CDR1 DFQATT, CDR2 SNEGSKA (reference sequence). The CDR3 loop reads CSAEGFAEAFF. The DNA for the CDR3 is TGCAGTGCTGAGGGATTCGCTGAAGCTTTCTTT.

The chain combines TRBV18 with TRBJ2-7; tentative D call: TRBD1 (6 bases). The CDR3 length is 13 residues. Trimming removed 6 bases from V and 3 bases from J, with 12 bases in between. Per the germline V gene, CDR1 is KGHSH and CDR2 is LQKENI. The CDR3 DNA reads TGTGCCAGCTCCGGGACATCGGTCTACGAGCAGTACTTC. Its protein is CASSGTSVYEQYF.

This clonotype has at least ten counts. The chain combines TRBV18 with TRBJ1-4, with 9 bases fitting TRBD1. This CDR3 contains 14 residues. V was pared by 3 bases and J by 7 bases, with 3 bases of the junction left unmatched. Germline V gene sequence: CDR1 KGHSH, CDR2 LQKENI. CDR3 bases: TGTGCCAGCTCACCCGGGGACAGGGTTGAAAAACTGTTTTTT. Amino acid sequence: CASSPGDRVEKLFF.

This clonotype has a count of ten or more. CDR3 sequence (DNA): TGTGCCAGCAGACTTCCGAGGACAGGGCCCTCGAACACCGGGGAGCTGTTTTTT. Translated, it gives CASRLPRTGPSNTGELFF. The V gene is TRBV6-5, the J gene TRBJ2-2, with 8 bases aligning to TRBD1. The CDR3 has 18 residues. The V gene's germline CDR1 is MNHEY and CDR2 SVGAGI. Unmatched junction bases numbered 12, after V lost 6 bases and J lost 0 bases.

Many counts were recorded for this clonotype. This CDR3 is CASSPGQMNTGELFF. The CDR3 coding sequence is TGTGCCAGCAGTCCCGGACAGATGAACACCGGGGAGCTGTTTTTT. V and J are TRBV28 and TRBJ2-2; D might be TRBD1 (6 bases). V was pared by 5 bases and J by 1 base, with 11 bases between. CDR1 and CDR2 from the germline V gene are MDHEN and SYDVKM. This CDR3 comprises 15 residues.

Ten or more counts support this clonotype. The CDR3 here is CASSLARLNNEQFF. Written as DNA, the CDR3 is TGTGCCAGCAGCTTAGCGAGGCTGAACAATGAGCAGTTCTTC. This chain connects TRBV7-2 to TRBJ2-1; D is undetermined. V was clipped by 0 bases and J by 5 bases, with 8 bases between them. This CDR3 is built from 14 residues. Germline CDR1 and CDR2: SGHTA and FQGNSA.

With regard to this clonotype: A clone one base away is much larger, so this may be a read error. The rearrangement links TRBV7-2 to TRBJ1-2; D gene ambiguous. Deletions cut 1 base from V and 8 bases from J, with 5 bases between. Germline V CDR1 and CDR2: SGHTA, FQGNSA. The CDR3 has 11 residues. This CDR3 is CASSLGSGYTF. CDR3 in DNA: TGTGCCAGCAGCTTAGGTTCCGGCTACACCTTC.

This clonotype was counted at least ten times. J is TRBJ1-1 and V is TRBV29-1; tentatively, D is TRBD1 (6 bases). Per germline, CDR1 SQVTM and CDR2 ANQGSEA. The CDR3 is made up of 14 amino acids. Trimming cost V 4 bases and J 4 bases, with 16 bases left between them. The CDR3, as DNA: TGCAGCGTTGCACAGGGAGGTATGTTCACTGAAGCTTTCTTT. Its protein is CSVAQGGMFTEAFF.

This clonotype was observed at least ten times. The V gene is TRBV19, the J gene TRBJ2-2; TRBD2 aligns across 12 bases. There are 16 residues in the CDR3. The germline V gene has CDR1 LNHDA and CDR2 SQIVND (reference sequence). The ends lost 4 bases at V and 7 bases at J; junction bases unmatched: 7. The CDR3 loop reads CASSTRTSGKGGELFF. The CDR3 nucleotides are TGTGCCAGTAGTACCCGGACTAGCGGGAAGGGCGGGGAGCTGTTTTTT.

This clonotype was seen ten or more times. The genes are TRBV12-3 or TRBV12-4 and TRBJ2-3; D remains ambiguous. CDR3 length equals 13 residues. V lost 7 bases and J lost 0, with 8 bases in between. The CDR3 loop is CASTTPSTDTQYF. The CDR3 DNA follows: TGTGCCAGCACCACTCCGAGCACAGATACGCAGTATTTT.

This clonotype showed up just once. Given a much more abundant clone one base away, this may be a read error. The gene calls are TRBV28 and TRBJ2-5; D gene uncertain. The CDR3 is made up of 15 amino acids. The germline V gene has CDR1 MDHEN and CDR2 SYDVKM. The CDR3 is CANSLSSPGRETQYF. Written as DNA, the CDR3 is TGTGCCAACAGTTTATCGTCGCCGGGCCGGGAGACCCAGTACTTC.

This clonotype was seen many times. The chain couples TRBV2 to TRBJ2-5; no clear D gene. The germline gives CDR1 SNHLY, CDR2 FYNNEI. Trimming took off 8 bases at V and 2 bases at J, with 9 bases between the two ends. The CDR3 is 12 amino acids. The CDR3 here is CASAIGQETQYF. CDR3 bases: TGTGCCAGCGCCATAGGGCAAGAGACCCAGTACTTC. The full variable domain, in which reference TRBV2 and TRBJ2-5 provide the parts outside the CDR3, is EPEVTQTPSHQVTQMGQEVILRCVPISNHLYFYWYRQILGQKVEFLVSFYNNEISEKSEIFDDQFSVERPDGSNFTLKIRSTKLEDSAMYFCASAIGQETQYFGPGTRLLVL.

This clonotype was counted ten times or more. The chain joins TRBV20-1 to TRBJ1-4; D is unclear. With 2 bases removed from V and 8 bases from J, the gap between germline ends came to 15 bases. The germline V gene has CDR1 DFQATT and CDR2 SNEGSKA (reference sequence). This CDR3 comprises 14 residues. The CDR3 nucleotides read TGCAGTGCTAGAAAGGGAGGGTTGAGCGAAAAACTGTTTTTT. It yields the protein CSARKGGLSEKLFF.

In this sample, this clonotype turned up many times. V and J are TRBV4-1 and TRBJ2-7; TRBD2 matches at 8 bases. The CDR3 is 16 residues long. Germline-derived CDR1 and CDR2 are MGHRA and YSYEKL. With 0 bases clipped from V and 2 bases from J, the junction kept 6 bases outside the gene matches. As DNA, the CDR3 is TGCGCCAGCAGCCAAGATCCGAGCGGGAGAGCCTACGAGCAGTACTTC. Encoded protein: CASSQDPSGRAYEQYF.

Note on this clonotype: One base away lies a much larger clone, so this may be a sequencing read error. This chain uses TRBV6-1 with TRBJ2-3; 7 bases fit TRBD1. Germline CDR1 MNHNS, CDR2 SASEGT. The CDR3 spans 13 residues. With V trimmed by 3 bases and J by 10 bases, 7 bases remained unmatched. The CDR3 is CASSEHRDSAQYF. CDR3 DNA sequence: TGTGCCAGCAGTGAGCACCGGGACAGTGCGCAGTATTTT.

This clonotype occurred many times. The rearrangement links TRBV24-1 to TRBJ1-5, with 7 bases lining up with TRBD1. After removal of 9 bases from V and 1 base from J, the junction contained 5 bases not matched to a gene. The CDR3 has 14 residues. Germline V gene lookup returns CDR1 KGHDR and CDR2 SFDVKD. CDR3 bases: TGTGCCACCGTAACAGGGGACAGCAATCAGCCCCAGCATTTT. It specifies CATVTGDSNQPQHF.

In its sample, this clonotype was seen once. A read error may be the cause here, since a much bigger clone is one base away. The chain couples TRBV12-3 or TRBV12-4 to TRBJ2-3; D not certain. CDR3 size: 13 residues. CDR3 residues: CACSFGPTDTQYF. The CDR3 nucleotides read TGTGCCTGCAGTTTCGGGCCAACAGATACGCAGTATTTT.

The sample holds many counts of this clonotype. V and J are TRBV6-5 and TRBJ2-7, with 11 bases identical to TRBD1. Germline loops: CDR1 MNHEY, CDR2 SVGAGI. With V trimmed by 2 bases and J by 4 bases, 7 bases remained unmatched. This CDR3 contains 16 residues. The CDR3 is CASSYGGTGGFYEQYF. The CDR3 coding sequence is TGTGCCAGCAGTTACGGGGGGACAGGGGGTTTTTACGAGCAGTACTTC.

Ten or more counts support this clonotype. V is TRBV15 and J is TRBJ2-7; D may correspond to TRBD1 or TRBD2 (5 bases each). The CDR3 contains 15 residues. Germline V gene data show CDR1 as LNHNV and CDR2 as YYDKDF (reference sequence). Trimming pared 2 bases from V and 2 bases from J, leaving 13 bases between. The CDR3 sequence: CATSRPGAGTYEQYF. The CDR3 DNA is TGTGCCACCAGCAGACCTGGGGCGGGTACCTACGAGCAGTACTTC.

This clonotype was detected ten times or more. The chain carries TRBV30 and TRBJ2-3, with 10 bases fitting TRBD1. There are 16 residues in the CDR3. Germline V gene sequence: CDR1 GTSNPN, CDR2 SVGIG (reference sequence). Losses at the gene ends were 4 bases for V and 2 bases for J; bases not matched to a gene: 9. In DNA form, the CDR3 reads TGTGCCTGGACTGTCCGGGACAGGGGAGTCACAGATACGCAGTATTTT. Protein product: CAWTVRDRGVTDTQYF.

This clonotype was seen at least ten times. The chain employs TRBV6-5 and TRBJ1-5, with no clear D. V was clipped by 5 bases and J by 9 bases, with 20 bases between them. CDR3 length: 15 residues. Germline loops: CDR1 MNHEY, CDR2 SVGAGI. The CDR3 protein is CASSPGGWGQWPQHF. CDR3 DNA sequence: TGTGCCAGCAGTCCTGGCGGCTGGGGTCAATGGCCCCAGCATTTT.

Ten or more counts support this clonotype. This chain joins TRBV5-1 and TRBJ2-7; 8 nucleotides line up with TRBD1. Losses at the gene ends were 5 bases for V and 2 bases for J; bases not matched to a gene: 3. The V gene's germline CDR1 is SGHRS and CDR2 YFSETQ. The CDR3 totals 13 residues. CDR3 loop: CASRGQDAYEQYF. CDR3 nucleotide sequence: TGCGCCAGCAGGGGACAGGACGCCTACGAGCAGTACTTC.

This clonotype was seen repeatedly, ten times or more. V gene TRBV5-1 combines with J gene TRBJ2-3; 7 bases are a match to TRBD2. J gave up 4 bases and V 1 base, and 12 bases lay outside the gene matches. The germline V gene encodes CDR1 SGHRS and CDR2 YFSETQ. This CDR3 contains 17 residues. The CDR3 bases are TGCGCCAGCAGCTTGTCCGATATTGCGGGAGTGGCAGATACGCAGTATTTT. Encoded protein: CASSLSDIAGVADTQYF.